The rows below give T cell receptor beta chains drawn from one sample of a study of blood T cell repertoires in COVID-19. The method was immunoSEQ multiplex PCR; TCRdb's version includes in-frame clones alone and lacks a portion of them. The sample has about 120,000 clones; 75% to 90% are singletons. The specimen sequenced was peripheral blood. The receptors derive from a man aged 35 to 55 with acute or convalescent COVID-19. Each CDR3 is given with its conserved first and last residue. The D gene is left open where the match is weak. A clone size is listed for some rows: how often the clone was seen (once, few, many), or a class if it is expanded.

clone_size	v_call	d_call	cdr3_length	j_call	cdr3_nt	cdr3_aa
.	TRBV27	TRBD2	15	TRBJ2-3	TGTGCCAGCAGAGGACTAGCGGGAGTCGAAGATACGCAGTATTTT	CASRGLAGVEDTQYF
.	TRBV6-5	TRBD1	16	TRBJ1-2	TGTGCCAGCAGTTACTCGTCGGGGACAGGGGCCGATGGCTACACCTTC	CASSYSSGTGADGYTF
.	TRBV13	.	15	TRBJ1-2	TGTGCCAGCAGCTTAAACGCCCCGGGACTTTTCACACAATTCTTC	CASSLNAPGLFTQFF
medium-sized	TRBV10-3	.	14	TRBJ2-7	TGTGCCATCAGCGGGGAGGCCCCGAGGCGCGAGCAGTACTTC	CAISGEAPRREQYF
.	TRBV27	.	12	TRBJ1-2	TGTGCCAGCAGTCAGACTGGCTATGGCTACACCTTC	CASSQTGYGYTF
.	TRBV6-2/TRBV6-3	.	17	TRBJ1-6	TGTGCCAGCAGCGATCCAGGGGTCAGTACCTATAATTCACCCCTCCACTTT	CASSDPGVSTYNSPLHF
.	TRBV9	TRBD1	15	TRBJ2-1	TGTGCCAGCAGCGTCAGCGGACAGGGCTACAATGAGCAGTTCTTC	CASSVSGQGYNEQFF
.	TRBV5-1	.	15	TRBJ1-1	TGCGCCAGCAGCTTGGCCGCGGGGATGGGCACTGAAGCTTTCTTT	CASSLAAGMGTEAFF
few	TRBV13	TRBD1	15	TRBJ1-4	TGTGCCAGCAGCACCGGGACAGGGGAGGGTGAAAAACTGTTTTTT	CASSTGTGEGEKLFF
.	TRBV5-5	TRBD1	15	TRBJ1-4	TGTGCCAGCAGCTTGGCCGGGACAGGGGATGAAAAACTGTTTTTT	CASSLAGTGDEKLFF
.	TRBV27	TRBD2	15	TRBJ2-3	TGTGCCAGCAGTTATACTAGCGGGAGCACAGATACGCAGTATTTT	CASSYTSGSTDTQYF
.	TRBV5-6	.	15	TRBJ1-2	TGTGCCAGCAGCTTGGTCGGGCAGGGATTCTATGGCTACACCTTC	CASSLVGQGFYGYTF
.	TRBV14	.	11	TRBJ2-3	TGTGCCAGCAGCCGCAGCGGGACGCAGTATTTT	CASSRSGTQYF
.	TRBV12-5	TRBD1	15	TRBJ2-3	TGTGCTAGTGGACAGGGACAGGGAAGCCTAGATACGCAGTATTTT	CASGQGQGSLDTQYF
.	TRBV30	.	11	TRBJ2-2	TGTGCCTCATACAGCACCGGGGAGCTGTTTTTT	CASYSTGELFF
.	TRBV12-3/TRBV12-4	.	11	TRBJ1-1	TGTGCCAGCGGGGGGTACACTGAAGCTTTCTTT	CASGGYTEAFF
.	TRBV3-1/TRBV3-2	TRBD1	18	TRBJ1-1	TGTGCCAGCAGCGCTTCCGGGACAGGGGGACTGGTGAACACTGAAGCTTTCTTT	CASSASGTGGLVNTEAFF
few	TRBV27	.	13	TRBJ1-5	TGTGCCAGCAGCTACGGTAGCGAACAGCCCCAGCATTTT	CASSYGSEQPQHF
.	TRBV18	TRBD2	16	TRBJ2-3	TGTGCCAGCTCGGGGACTAGCGGGATTACCACAGATACGCAGTATTTT	CASSGTSGITTDTQYF
.	TRBV6-5	TRBD2	15	TRBJ2-1	TGTGCCAGCAGTTACGGCGGGGGACCCTACAATGAGCAGTTCTTC	CASSYGGGPYNEQFF
.	TRBV30	TRBD1	13	TRBJ1-4	TGTGCCTGGTCACAGGGGGCTTGGGAAAAACTGTTTTTT	CAWSQGAWEKLFF
few	TRBV27	TRBD2	15	TRBJ2-7	TGTGCCAGCTTTAATCCCGGGGGGAGTACCTACGAGCAGTACTTC	CASFNPGGSTYEQYF
.	TRBV18	TRBD1	15	TRBJ1-5	TGTGCCAGCTCACCACCGGACAGGGCAAGGCAGCCCCAGCATTTT	CASSPPDRARQPQHF
.	TRBV11-2	.	12	TRBJ2-1	TGTGCCAGCGGGAGGAATTACAATGAGCAGTTCTTC	CASGRNYNEQFF
.	TRBV11-2	TRBD2	16	TRBJ2-5	TGTGCCAGCAGCTTATTGGCGGGGGGCATGGAGGAGACCCAGTACTTC	CASSLLAGGMEETQYF
.	TRBV5-1	TRBD1	17	TRBJ1-4	TGCGCCAGCAGCTTGGCCCCAGGGGGCTTTACTAATGAAAAACTGTTTTTT	CASSLAPGGFTNEKLFF
.	TRBV19	.	11	TRBJ1-2	TGTGCCAGTAGTATAGGCGTTGGCTACACCTTC	CASSIGVGYTF
.	TRBV19	TRBD1	13	TRBJ2-7	TGTGCCAGTGGCCCGGGACAGGCCTACGAGCAGTACTTC	CASGPGQAYEQYF
.	TRBV2	TRBD2	15	TRBJ2-2	TGTGCCAGCACTCGTCTAGCGGGAGCGACCGGGGAGCTGTTTTTT	CASTRLAGATGELFF
.	TRBV3-1/TRBV3-2	TRBD1	16	TRBJ2-5	TGTGCCAGCAGCCACCCGGGACAGGGTCACCAAGAGACCCAGTACTTC	CASSHPGQGHQETQYF
.	TRBV4-3	.	14	TRBJ1-1	TGCGCCAGCAGCCAAGGAAGCTCTAGTACTGAAGCTTTCTTT	CASSQGSSSTEAFF
.	TRBV30	TRBD1	16	TRBJ1-2	TGTGCCTGGACCCTAACAGGGGGGGTTTCTAACTATGGCTACACCTTC	CAWTLTGGVSNYGYTF
.	TRBV12-3/TRBV12-4	TRBD1	12	TRBJ2-1	TGTGCCAGCAGATCCAGGGGGATTGAGCAGTTCTTC	CASRSRGIEQFF
.	TRBV4-3	TRBD2	16	TRBJ2-3	TGCGCCAGCAGCCTGGGACTAGCGGGGAACACAGATACGCAGTATTTT	CASSLGLAGNTDTQYF
.	TRBV3-1/TRBV3-2	TRBD1	15	TRBJ1-5	TGTGCCAGCAGCCAAGGGACAGGGTTCGGGGATCCCCAGCATTTT	CASSQGTGFGDPQHF
.	TRBV30	.	12	TRBJ2-7	TGTGCCTGGAGTGGAGGTTCCTACGAGCAGTACTTC	CAWSGGSYEQYF
.	TRBV29-1	.	13	TRBJ2-1	TGCAGCGTGGGACTCCTAGCCGGCAATGAGCAGTTCTTC	CSVGLLAGNEQFF
.	TRBV14	TRBD2	16	TRBJ2-1	TGTGCCAGCAGCCAAGAGGTTGCTAGCGGGAAGGGTGAGCAGTTCTTC	CASSQEVASGKGEQFF
once	TRBV7-9	TRBD1	15	TRBJ1-5	TGTGCCAGCAGCTTATCAACAGGGGTCAATCAGCCCCAGCATTTT	CASSLSTGVNQPQHF
.	TRBV2	TRBD1	14	TRBJ1-2	TGTGCCAGCAGTATCCAGACAGGGCCCTATGGCTACACCTTC	CASSIQTGPYGYTF
.	TRBV14	TRBD2	13	TRBJ2-5	TGTGCCAGCAGCCGCGGACTAGGAGAGACCCAGTACTTC	CASSRGLGETQYF
.	TRBV10-2	TRBD1	13	TRBJ1-2	TGCGCCAGCAGTGGGACAGGGAACTATGGCTACACCTTC	CASSGTGNYGYTF
.	TRBV18	.	12	TRBJ2-7	TGTGCCAGCTCACCGGAGCACCTCTGGCAGTACTTC	CASSPEHLWQYF
.	TRBV6-5	.	13	TRBJ1-1	TGTGCCAGCAGAAGGACGGGGGGAACTGAAGCTTTCTTT	CASRRTGGTEAFF